The 20 T cell receptor beta chains given below trace back to one sample, sequenced in a study of blood T cells in healthy people across ages. A second PCR, run for about 6 to 11 cycles, used a sample-barcoded 5' primer plus a J-beta primer mix. TCRdb independently ran MiXCR on the 5' RACE reads; one entry per CDR3 protein. The sample records fewer than 900,000 distinct CDR3 sequences, 40% to 45% being singletons. The sample taken for sequencing was blood. The source is a woman aged 60 to 75 in good health.

The rearrangement uses TRBV7-8 and TRBJ2-4; either TRBD1 or TRBD2 may supply D (5 bases each). V lost 3 bases and J 2 bases, leaving 14 bases between the germline ends. Germline CDR1 is SGHVS and CDR2 is FQNEAQ. The CDR3 runs to 16 residues. The CDR3 is CASSFGREITKNIQYF. The CDR3 coding sequence is TGTGCCAGCAGCTTTGGCAGGGAGATAACCAAAAACATTCAGTACTTC.

Turning to this clonotype: This could be a read error, since a much larger clone is one nucleotide away. The chain recombines TRBV10-3 with TRBJ2-3; a possible D gene is TRBD1 (5 bases). V dropped 3 bases and J dropped 2 bases, with 12 bases sitting between them. The germline CDR1 and CDR2 sequences are ENHRY and SYGVKD. The CDR3 is 15 amino acids. CDR3 nucleotide sequence: TGTGCCATCAGTGATATACAGGACACCACAGATACGCAGTATTTT. Residues: CAISDIQDTTDTQYF.

The V gene is TRBV7-9, the J gene TRBJ2-5, with TRBD1 as a possible D gene (6 bases). TRBJ2-7 matches the DNA end more closely, so the J call is doubtful. Germline CDR1 is SEHNR and CDR2 is FQNEAQ (reference sequence). This CDR3 is 16 amino acids long. The CDR3 sequence is CASSPGIGTWANEQYF. CDR3 in DNA: TGTGCCAGCAGCCCAGGGATAGGGACATGGGCCAACGAGCAGTACTTC.

V is TRBV20-1 and J is TRBJ2-1; D is unresolved. V gave up 2 bases and J gave up 6 bases, with 5 bases separating them. Germline values: CDR1 DFQATT, CDR2 SNEGSKA (reference sequence). The CDR3 sequence is 11 residues long. CDR3 sequence: CSARNLNEQFF. The DNA for the CDR3 is TGCAGTGCTAGAAACCTCAATGAGCAGTTCTTC.

The chain uses TRBV11-2 and TRBJ2-5, with TRBD2 as a possible D gene (6 bases). The CDR3 is 12 residues long. Trimming cost V 4 bases and J 11 bases, with 14 bases left between them. Germline V gives CDR1 SGHAT, CDR2 FQNNGV. The CDR3 sequence is CASSSHGSEQYF. The CDR3 DNA reads TGTGCCAGCAGCTCACACGGGAGTGAGCAGTACTTC.

This clonotype was observed at least ten times. The chain couples TRBV7-2 to TRBJ2-5; 7 bases are a match to TRBD1. CDR3 length: 13 amino acids. V lost 5 bases to trimming and J lost 5 bases; unmatched junction nucleotides: 5. The germline CDR1 and CDR2 sequences are SGHTA and FQGNSA. CDR3: CASSRGTAETQYF. CDR3 DNA: TGTGCCAGCAGCCGAGGGACAGCGGAGACCCAGTACTTC.

This rearrangement joins TRBV6-1 to TRBJ2-7; D possibly corresponds to TRBD2 (7 bases). The germline V gene encodes CDR1 MNHNS and CDR2 SASEGT. The germline V and J ends were trimmed by 8 bases and 7 bases, with 18 bases remaining between them. This CDR3 comprises 13 residues. CDR3 coding DNA: TGTGCCAGCTATGGCGGGGGCCCCGGAGAGCAGTACTTC. Its protein product is CASYGGGPGEQYF.

In this sample, this clonotype turned up many times. This chain links TRBV4-3 with TRBJ1-4; possible D gene TRBD1, 6 bases. The germline CDR1 and CDR2 sequences are LGHNA and YSLEER. This CDR3 has 18 amino acids. Deletions cut 0 bases from V and 7 bases from J, with 21 bases between. CDR3 DNA sequence: TGCGCCAGCAGCCAAGAAGGCCCCCCGCTACAGGGAAGTGAAAAACTGTTTTTT. Protein sequence: CASSQEGPPLQGSEKLFF.

This clonotype appeared once. CDR3: CASSPNTGHGYTF. CDR3 bases: TGTGCCAGCAGCCCCAATACGGGGCATGGCTACACCTTC. The chain combines TRBV7-3 with TRBJ1-2; D perhaps matches TRBD1 (5 bases). Trimming stripped 5 bases from V and 6 bases from J, with 13 bases between. Germline loops: CDR1 SGHTA, CDR2 FQGTGA. The CDR3 runs to 13 residues.

The genes are TRBV19 and TRBJ2-7; 7 bases align to TRBD2. The J call is in doubt because the DNA end fits TRBJ2-5 better. The CDR3 is made up of 14 amino acids. The V gene's germline CDR1 is LNHDA and CDR2 SQIVND (reference sequence). This CDR3 reads CASSGAGAGETQYF. As DNA, the CDR3 is TGTGCCAGTTCCGGGGCGGGAGCAGGAGAGACCCAGTACTTC.

V usage is TRBV4-3 and J usage is TRBJ2-7, with 9 nucleotides matching TRBD1. The V gene end was trimmed by 0 bases and the J gene end by 7 bases; junction bases not matched to a gene: 16. Germline assignment: CDR1 LGHNA and CDR2 YSLEER. The CDR3 is 18 residues long. The CDR3: CASSQDLGTGRFSGEQYF. CDR3 nucleotides: TGCGCCAGCAGCCAAGATCTCGGGACAGGGCGTTTCTCTGGTGAGCAGTACTTC.

The J gene is TRBJ2-5, the V gene TRBV4-2; D is perhaps TRBD1 or TRBD2 (5 bases each). The CDR3 is 15 residues long. The germline V gene has CDR1 LGHNA and CDR2 YNFKEQ. With 4 bases removed from V and 11 bases from J, the gap between germline ends came to 23 bases. This CDR3 reads CASSRPEGSYNEQYF. The DNA for the CDR3 is TGTGCCAGCAGCCGCCCCGAGGGGAGTTACAATGAGCAGTACTTC.

V and J are TRBV6-1 and TRBJ2-4; tentatively, D is TRBD1 (5 bases). V shed 8 bases and J shed 2 bases, with 13 bases lying between them. Germline-derived CDR1 and CDR2 are MNHNS and SASEGT. The CDR3 is 14 residues long. The CDR3 region has the DNA TGTGCCAGCGGGAAGACAGATTCCAAAAACATTCAGTACTTC. It translates to CASGKTDSKNIQYF.

This rearrangement joins TRBV25-1 to TRBJ2-1; 7 bases map to TRBD2. V shed 3 bases, J shed 8 bases, and the junction held 10 bases outside the gene matches. Germline V gene data show CDR1 as MGHDK and CDR2 as SYGVNS. The CDR3 is 15 residues long. DNA of the CDR3: TGTGCCAGCAGTGACACGGTGACTAGCTTAGATGAGCAGTTCTTC. Encoded protein: CASSDTVTSLDEQFF.

As to this clonotype: Possible read error: a much larger clone is one base away. The V and J genes are TRBV18 and TRBJ2-5, with D uncertain. This CDR3 comprises 14 residues. CDR1 is KGHSH and CDR2 is LQKENI in the germline V gene. CDR3 amino acids: CASPPVSEQETQYF. The CDR3 coding sequence is TGTGCCAGCCCACCTGTAAGCGAACAAGAGACCCAGTACTTC.

This clonotype has only a few counts. The V gene is TRBV2, the J gene TRBJ2-3, with D possibly being TRBD2 (7 bases). CDR3 length: 16 amino acids. Germline loops: CDR1 SNHLY, CDR2 FYNNEI. Trimming left V 5 bases short and J 2 bases short, with 17 bases between. DNA of the CDR3: TGTGCCAGCAGTTCCAGAATAGGGGGGGTCACAGATACGCAGTATTTT. Encoded protein: CASSSRIGGVTDTQYF.

With regard to this clonotype: A read error is possible here, since a much larger clone lies one base away. The V gene is TRBV4-3, the J gene TRBJ2-5; TRBD1 matches 9 bases. J was trimmed by 4 bases and V by 1 base; bases with no gene match: 4. This CDR3 region has 15 residues. CDR1 and CDR2 from the germline V gene are LGHNA and YSLEER. CDR3 nucleotides: TGCGCCAGCAGCCAAGGTGGGGGACAGGGAGAGACCCAGTACTTC. Amino acids: CASSQGGGQGETQYF.

The V call is TRBV6-2 or TRBV6-3, the J call TRBJ2-5, with D perhaps TRBD2 (5 bases). The DNA matches TRBJ2-7 better at its end, which makes the J call doubtful. Looked up from germline, CDR1 is MNHEY and CDR2 is SVGEGT. The CDR3 totals 15 residues. In nucleotides, the CDR3 is TGTGCCAGCAGTCAGGTGTCGGGGAGCGATTACGAGCAGTACTTC. Protein product: CASSQVSGSDYEQYF.

This chain joins TRBV5-6 and TRBJ2-7; D gene uncertain. Trimming left V 0 bases short and J 0 bases short, with 10 bases between. CDR1 and CDR2 from the germline V gene are SGHDT and YYEEEE. This CDR3 contains 15 residues. CDR3 sequence: CASSLVGRSSYEQYF. Written as DNA, the CDR3 is TGTGCCAGCAGCTTGGTGGGAAGAAGCTCCTACGAGCAGTACTTC.

The gene calls are TRBV3-1 and TRBJ2-3; 8 bases line up with TRBD2. Germline V gene data show CDR1 as LGHDT and CDR2 as YNNKEL (reference sequence). The CDR3 extends over 17 amino acids. Trimming removed 0 bases from V and 4 bases from J; junction bases left unmatched: 9. CDR3 DNA: TGTGCCAGCAGCCAAGATTCCAGCGGGAGTACCGCAGATACGCAGTATTTT. Translated: CASSQDSSGSTADTQYF.